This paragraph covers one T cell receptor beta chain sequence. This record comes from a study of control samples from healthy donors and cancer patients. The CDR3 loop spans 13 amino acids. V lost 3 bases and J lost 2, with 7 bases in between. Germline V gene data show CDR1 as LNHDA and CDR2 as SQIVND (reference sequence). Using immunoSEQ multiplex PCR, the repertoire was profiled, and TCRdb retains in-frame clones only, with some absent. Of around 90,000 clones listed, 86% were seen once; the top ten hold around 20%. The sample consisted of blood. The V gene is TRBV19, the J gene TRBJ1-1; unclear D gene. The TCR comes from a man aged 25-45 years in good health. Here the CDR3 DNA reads TGTGCCAGTAGTATCTTCAGTAACACTGAAGCTTTCTTT. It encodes CASSIFSNTEAFF.